Here is one T cell receptor beta chain with its context. MiXCR, applied by TCRdb to the RT-PCR reads, yields one record per CDR3 protein. Among under 550,000 distinct CDR3 sequences listed, approximately 7.6% were seen once. The record originates from a study of response to subunit inactivated influenza vaccine. Looked up from germline, CDR1 is MGHRA and CDR2 is YSYEKL. The CDR3 is 15 residues long. V dropped 3 bases and J dropped 0; count of bases not matched to a gene: 5. The J gene is TRBJ2-7, the V gene TRBV4-1; 7 nucleotides line up with TRBD1. This specimen was PBMCs from blood, taken less than 30 months after vaccination. The sequence derives from a man aged 50-75 years who received an inactivated influenza vaccine. CDR3 coding DNA: TGCGCCAGCAGCCACCCGACAGGGAGCTCCTACGAGCAGTACTTC. It is translated as CASSHPTGSSYEQYF.